This T cell receptor beta chain was sequenced during a study of OX40 agonist ivuxolimab in advanced cancers. Study outcomes and limitations: Clonal expansion was seen in CD4+ and CD8+ blood T cells by week 6 at 0.1 to 3.0 mg/kg.

The CDR3 is 14 residues long. V lost 5 bases and J lost 4; bases outside the gene matches: 6. Looked up from germline, CDR1 is LNHDA and CDR2 is SQIVND (reference sequence). In the case of this clone: Its target is unknown.

Sequencing used immunoSEQ multiplex PCR; TCRdb keeps in-frame clones, though not all of them. The table includes tens of thousands of clones, about 95% detected once. The sequence was obtained from an adult with an advanced solid tumor such as melanoma, head and neck, liver or kidney cancer. The chain is built from TRBV19 and TRBJ1-1; 8 bases line up with TRBD1. The source material was CD4+ or CD8+ T cells sorted from blood, sampled in a trial of the OX40 agonist ivuxolimab. The CDR3 nucleotides read TGTGCCAGTAGTCTACAGGGGGTGGGCACTGAAGCTTTCTTT. Amino acids: CASSLQGVGTEAFF.